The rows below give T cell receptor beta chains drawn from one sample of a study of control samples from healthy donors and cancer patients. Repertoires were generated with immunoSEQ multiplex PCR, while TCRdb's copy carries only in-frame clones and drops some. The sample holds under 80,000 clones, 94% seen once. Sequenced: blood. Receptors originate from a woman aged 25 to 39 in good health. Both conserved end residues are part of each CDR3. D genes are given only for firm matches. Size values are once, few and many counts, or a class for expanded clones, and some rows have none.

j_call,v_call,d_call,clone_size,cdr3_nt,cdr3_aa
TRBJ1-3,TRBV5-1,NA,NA,TGCGCCAGCAGCCTGGACGTAAACTCTGGAAACACCATATATTTT,CASSLDVNSGNTIYF
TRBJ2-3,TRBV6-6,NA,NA,TGTGCCAGCACGGGAACTAGCACAGATACGCAGTATTTT,CASTGTSTDTQYF
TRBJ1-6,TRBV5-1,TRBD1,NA,TGCGCCAGCAGCACCGGACAGGGGGATTCACCCCTCCACTTT,CASSTGQGDSPLHF
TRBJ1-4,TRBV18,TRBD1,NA,TGTGCCAGCTCACCGGCAGGGGGAAGGGCAACTAATGAAAAACTGTTTTTT,CASSPAGGRATNEKLFF
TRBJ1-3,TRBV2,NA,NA,TGTGCCAGCAGCCTGCACCGCGCCTCTGGAAACACCATATATTTT,CASSLHRASGNTIYF
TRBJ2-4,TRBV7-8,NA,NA,TGTGCCAGCAGCGACGGAAGGGTGAACATTCAGTACTTC,CASSDGRVNIQYF
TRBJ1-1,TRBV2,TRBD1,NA,TGTGCCAGCAGTGAGGCGGGACAGAAGAACACTGAAGCTTTCTTT,CASSEAGQKNTEAFF
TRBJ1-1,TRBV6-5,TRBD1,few,TGTGCCAGCACTCGACAGGGGGCAGGCACTGAAGCTTTCTTT,CASTRQGAGTEAFF
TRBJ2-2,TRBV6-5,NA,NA,TGTGCCAGCAGTTACAGGGAGAGCACCGGGGAGCTGTTTTTT,CASSYRESTGELFF
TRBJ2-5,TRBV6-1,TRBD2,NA,TGTGCCAGCAGTACAGGAACCGGGACTACTGAAGCCCAGTACTTC,CASSTGTGTTEAQYF